This is a list of T cell receptor beta chains from one sample in a study of Tregs in tolerant kidney transplant recipients. TCRdb's copy holds only in-frame clones and misses some; the assay was immunoSEQ multiplex PCR. The data show under 80,000 clones, with 80% to 90% seen just once and approximately 2.1% held by the top ten. The sequencing here drew on Tregs from blood, taken before the transplant. These receptors were taken from a human donor who received a combined kidney and bone marrow transplant. Both conserved end residues are part of each CDR3. A D gene is named only where the DNA matches it firmly. Part of the rows lack a size; the others show once, few, many or a class for expanded clones.

>TRBV30|TRBJ2-1|TRBD2|-
TGTGCCTGGAGTGTTGGGCTAGCGGGAGGGGAGCAGTTCTTC
CAWSVGLAGGEQFF
>TRBV4-1|TRBJ2-1|-|once
TGCGCCAGCAGCCAACCGGAACAGGCACGCCTGCACAATGAGCAGTTCTTC
CASSQPEQARLHNEQFF
>TRBV28|TRBJ1-2|-|few
TGTGCCAGCAGTTTTTTGGCTCGGGGTGGCTACACCTTC
CASSFLARGGYTF
>TRBV7-2|TRBJ1-5|-|-
TGTGCCAGCAGCTCAAGCGGGGCCAGGATCAATCAGCCCCAGCATTTT
CASSSSGARINQPQHF
>TRBV5-1|TRBJ2-1|TRBD2|once
TGCGCCAGCAGCTTGGGACTAGCGGGCGGAGAGCAGTTCTTC
CASSLGLAGGEQFF
>TRBV2|TRBJ2-1|-|-
TGTGCCAGCAGCAGGGCAGGCAATGAGCAGTTCTTC
CASSRAGNEQFF
>TRBV27|TRBJ2-7|TRBD1|-
TGTGCCAGCAGTCCTTACCGGGACAGGGGCGAGCAGTACTTC
CASSPYRDRGEQYF
>TRBV7-2|TRBJ1-1|TRBD1|-
TGTGCCAGCAGCTTATCCGGGACAGGGGGCGCAATGGACACTGAAGCTTTCTTT
CASSLSGTGGAMDTEAFF
>TRBV9|TRBJ1-2|-|once
TGTGCCAGCAGCGTAGTGGGGGGCTATAACTATGGCTACACCTTC
CASSVVGGYNYGYTF
>TRBV10-3|TRBJ1-5|TRBD1|-
TGTGCCATCAGTGGAACAGGGGAGCAGCCCCAGCATTTT
CAISGTGEQPQHF
>TRBV19|TRBJ1-5|-|-
TGTGCCAGTAGTCCCCAAGGGGAAAGTTGGCCCCAGCATTTT
CASSPQGESWPQHF
>TRBV6-6|TRBJ1-2|TRBD1|-
TGTGCCAGCACCCTAGGGACAGGGCATGGCTACACCTTC
CASTLGTGHGYTF
>TRBV19|TRBJ2-4|TRBD1|-
TGTGCCAGTAGTATAGGCAGGGGGCTTGGCGACATTCAGTACTTC
CASSIGRGLGDIQYF
>TRBV2|TRBJ2-1|TRBD2|once
TGTGCCAGCACCCTGGAAGGAGGACTAGGGTACAATGAGCAGTTCTTC
CASTLEGGLGYNEQFF
>TRBV10-3|TRBJ2-2|TRBD2|once
TGTGCCATCAGGCCCGGACTAGCGGGAGAGGCCGGGGAGCTGTTTTTT
CAIRPGLAGEAGELFF
>TRBV11-2|TRBJ1-2|-|few
TGTGCCAGCAGCTTAGTACAGGAAGAATATGGCTACACCTTC
CASSLVQEEYGYTF
>TRBV5-1|TRBJ1-3|-|-
TGCGCCAGCAGCTGGAGCTCGGGGGACGATCTACTTTCCATATATTTT
CASSWSSGDDLLSIYF
>TRBV28|TRBJ2-1|-|-
TGTGCCAGCACCCTTTCTGATGAGCAGTTCTTC
CASTLSDEQFF
>TRBV28|TRBJ2-1|-|-
TGTGCCAGCAGTCAAAAAGACTGGACCAATGAGCAGTTCTTC
CASSQKDWTNEQFF
>TRBV7-8|TRBJ2-7|-|-
TGTGCCAGCAGCTTAGCTGTGGGGATGGCCTACGAGCAGTACTTC
CASSLAVGMAYEQYF
>TRBV6-6|TRBJ1-2|-|few
TGTGCCAGCAGGCGACCCTCTAACTATGGCTACACCTTC
CASRRPSNYGYTF
>TRBV5-1|TRBJ2-3|TRBD2|-
TGCGCCAGCAGCCCCCCTAGCGGGGGGTGGGATACGCAGTATTTT
CASSPPSGGWDTQYF
>TRBV5-1|TRBJ1-1|TRBD1|-
TGCGCCAGCAGCCGGATTAGACAGGGACGGTGGGTGAACACTGAAGCTTTCTTT
CASSRIRQGRWVNTEAFF
>TRBV5-6|TRBJ1-3|-|-
TGTGCCAGCAGCTTTGGGGTGAGGGGAAACACCATATATTTT
CASSFGVRGNTIYF
>TRBV5-1|TRBJ2-2|-|-
TGCGCCAGCAGCTTATTGACCGGGGAGCTGTTTTTT
CASSLLTGELFF
>TRBV5-1|TRBJ2-3|-|-
TGCGCCAGCAGCTTGGGGGCCAGCACAGATACGCAGTATTTT
CASSLGASTDTQYF
>TRBV18|TRBJ1-5|-|few
TGTGCCAGCTCACCCCAGGGAAGCAATCAGCCCCAGCATTTT
CASSPQGSNQPQHF
>TRBV11-2|TRBJ2-7|-|-
TGTGCCAGCAGCTTAGCCAGGGGCTACGAGCAGTACTTC
CASSLARGYEQYF
>TRBV6-1|TRBJ1-3|-|once
TGTGCCAGCAGGGACAGACTCTCTGGAAACACCATATATTTT
CASRDRLSGNTIYF
>TRBV13|TRBJ1-6|-|-
TGTGCCAGCAGCCCCCGCCCCAATTCACCCCTCCACTTT
CASSPRPNSPLHF
>TRBV19|TRBJ1-2|-|once
TGTGCCAGTAGTATAGGAGGCAGGGTTGACTATGGCTACACCTTC
CASSIGGRVDYGYTF
>TRBV6-5|TRBJ1-1|-|-
TGTGCCAGCAGTTACTCCTGGGGGGACACTGAAGCTTTCTTT
CASSYSWGDTEAFF
>TRBV5-6|TRBJ2-1|TRBD2|-
TGTGCCAGCAGCTTGGGTCTAGCGGGCCGTTACAATGAGCAGTTCTTC
CASSLGLAGRYNEQFF
>TRBV6-1|TRBJ1-5|-|once
TGTGCCAGCAGTGTAGGGGCCCTCAATCAGCCCCAGCATTTT
CASSVGALNQPQHF
>TRBV5-4|TRBJ2-5|-|once
TGTGCCAGCAGCTTGGCCGGAGTTCTGGAGACCCAGTACTTC
CASSLAGVLETQYF
>TRBV7-8|TRBJ2-1|TRBD2|-
TGTGCCAGCAGCCTTTGGACTAGCGGGAGAGCCAATGAGCAGTTCTTC
CASSLWTSGRANEQFF
>TRBV19|TRBJ1-1|TRBD1|-
TGTGCCAGTAGTCCGACAGGGTTGGACACTGAAGCTTTCTTT
CASSPTGLDTEAFF
>TRBV5-1|TRBJ1-2|-|-
TGCGCCAGCAGCTTGGCCTATGGAGAAAAAAAGGGGTACACCTTC
CASSLAYGEKKGYTF
>TRBV5-1|TRBJ1-2|-|-
TGCGCCAGCAGCTCACAGGGTTTAGGAGGCTACACCTTC
CASSSQGLGGYTF
>TRBV7-2|TRBJ2-7|-|-
TGTGCCAGCAGCCCTAGTAGGCAGAACGAGCAGTACTTC
CASSPSRQNEQYF